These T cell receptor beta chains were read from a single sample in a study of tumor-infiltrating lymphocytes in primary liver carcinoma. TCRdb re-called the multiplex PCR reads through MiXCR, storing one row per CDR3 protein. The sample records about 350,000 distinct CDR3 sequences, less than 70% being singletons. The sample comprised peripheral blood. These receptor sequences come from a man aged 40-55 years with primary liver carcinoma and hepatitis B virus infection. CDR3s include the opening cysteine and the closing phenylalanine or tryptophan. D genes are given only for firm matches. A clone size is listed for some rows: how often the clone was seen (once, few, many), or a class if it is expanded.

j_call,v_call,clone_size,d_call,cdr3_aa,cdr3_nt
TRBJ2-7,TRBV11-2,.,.,CANSLSAGYEQYF,TGTGCCAACAGCTTATCCGCGGGCTACGAGCAGTACTTC
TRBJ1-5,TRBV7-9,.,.,CASNWGGGDQPQHF,TGTGCCAGCAACTGGGGGGGGGGCGATCAGCCCCAGCATTTT
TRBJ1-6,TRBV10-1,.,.,CVSSAGTRNNSPLHF,TGCGTCAGCAGTGCCGGGACAAGGAATAATTCACCCCTCCACTTT
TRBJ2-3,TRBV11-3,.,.,CVSSLGTDTQYF,TGTGTCAGCAGCTTAGGGACGGATACGCAGTATTTT
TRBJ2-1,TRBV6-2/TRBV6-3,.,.,CASTIVGRPKSFF,TGTGCCAGCACCATAGTGGGCCGCCCAAAAAGTTTCTTC
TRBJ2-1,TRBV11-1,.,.,CASSLGGGLTWGEQSF,TGTGCCAGCAGCTTAGGTGGTGGGTTAACCTGGGGTGAGCAGTCCTTC
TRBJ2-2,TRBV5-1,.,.,CASSPRTDNTGELFF,TGCGCCAGCAGCCCGAGGACAGACAACACCGGGGAGCTGTTTTTT
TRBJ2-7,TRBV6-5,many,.,CASSRRQAGNYEQYF,TGTGCCAGCAGTCGACGACAGGCGGGGAACTACGAGCAGTACTTC
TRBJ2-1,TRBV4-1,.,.,CASSPGCWYEQFF,TGCGCCAGCAGCCCCGGCTGTTGGTACGAGCAGTTCTTC
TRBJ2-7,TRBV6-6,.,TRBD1,CASSYSLDRGHEQYF,TGTGCCAGCAGTTACTCTCTGGACAGGGGCCACGAGCAGTACTTC
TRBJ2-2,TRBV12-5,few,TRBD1,CASGTGQGAGTGELFF,TGTGCTAGTGGTACGGGACAGGGGGCGGGGACCGGGGAGCTGTTTTTT
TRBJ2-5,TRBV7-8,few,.,CASSFTREPETQYF,TGTGCCAGCAGCTTTACCAGGGAGCCGGAGACCCAGTACTTC
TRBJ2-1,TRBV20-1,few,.,CSGSSGYNEQFF,TGCAGTGGGAGTTCGGGTTACAATGAGCAGTTCTTC
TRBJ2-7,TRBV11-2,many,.,CASSFGTLSYEQYF,TGTGCCAGCAGCTTCGGGACACTAAGTTACGAGCAGTACTTC
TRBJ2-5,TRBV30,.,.,CAWSLGRGSAETQYF,TGTGCCTGGAGTCTGGGAAGGGGGAGTGCAGAGACCCAGTACTTC
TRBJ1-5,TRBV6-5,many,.,CASSHQDSNQPQHF,TGTGCCAGCAGTCACCAGGACAGCAATCAGCCCCAGCATTTT
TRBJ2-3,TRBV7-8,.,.,CASSLLQGGQYF,TGTGCCAGCAGCTTATTGCAGGGCGGGCAGTATTTT
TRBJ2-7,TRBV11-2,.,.,CAGSLEFSKTYPYEQYF,TGTGCCGGCAGCTTAGAGTTCTCGAAGACCTACCCCTACGAGCAGTACTTC
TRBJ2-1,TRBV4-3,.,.,CASSRDWVGRYNEQFF,TGCGCCAGCAGCCGAGATTGGGTGGGGAGATACAATGAGCAGTTCTTC
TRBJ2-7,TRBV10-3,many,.,CAISESVGGYEQYF,TGTGCCATCAGTGAGTCGGTGGGGGGCTACGAGCAGTACTTC
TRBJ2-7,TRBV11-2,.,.,CASGRLVAETYEQYF,TGTGCAAGCGGCCGCCTGGTAGCGGAGACCTACGAGCAGTACTTC
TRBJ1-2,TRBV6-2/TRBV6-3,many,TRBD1,CASTTRTGGNYGYTF,TGTGCCAGCACAACCCGGACAGGGGGCAACTATGGCTACACCTTC
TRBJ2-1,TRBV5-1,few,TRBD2,CASSVTSQNEQFF,TGCGCCAGCAGCGTGACTAGCCAGAATGAGCAGTTCTTC
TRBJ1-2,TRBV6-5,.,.,CASSSTGPGYGYTF,TGTGCCAGCAGTTCTACAGGGCCCGGCTATGGCTACACCTTC
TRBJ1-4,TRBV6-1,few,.,CATGDKGNVGNEKLFF,TGTGCCACCGGGGACAAAGGGAATGTCGGTAATGAAAAACTGTTTTTT
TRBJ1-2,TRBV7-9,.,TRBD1,CASSRTQGADYGCTF,TGTGCCAGCAGCCGTACTCAGGGGGCGGACTATGGCTGCACCTTC
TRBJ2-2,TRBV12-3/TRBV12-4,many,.,CASSRQSTAGELFF,TGTGCCAGCAGTCGACAGTCCACCGCCGGGGAGCTGTTTTTT
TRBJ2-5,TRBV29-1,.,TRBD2,CSVDGLAGTGKIHEETRYF,TGCAGCGTTGATGGACTAGCGGGGACCGGAAAGATTCACGAAGAGACCCGGTACTTC
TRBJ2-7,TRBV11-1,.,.,CASSLDAGVTYEQYF,TGTGCCAGCAGCTTAGATGCTGGGGTTACCTACGAGCAGTACTTC
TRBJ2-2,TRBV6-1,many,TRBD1,CASSRTGSSTGELFF,TGTGCCAGCAGCAGGACAGGGTCTTCCACCGGGGAGCTGTTTTTT
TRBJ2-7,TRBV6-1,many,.,CASTPPRSYEQYF,TGTGCCAGCACCCCACCGCGGAGCTACGAGCAGTACTTC
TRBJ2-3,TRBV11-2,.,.,CTSSLDRVAEYF,TGTACCAGCAGCTTAGATCGAGTTGCGGAGTATTTT
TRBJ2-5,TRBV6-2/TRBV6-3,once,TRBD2,CASDNGSSGSRVQETQYF,TGTGCCAGCGACAACGGGTCTAGCGGGAGTCGGGTTCAAGAGACCCAGTACTTC
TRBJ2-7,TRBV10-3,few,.,CTIKAQQGYEQYF,TGTACCATCAAGGCCCAGCAGGGCTACGAGCAGTACTTC
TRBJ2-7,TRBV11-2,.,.,CASSLTRGKSYDQYF,TGTGCCAGCAGCTTAACTAGAGGAAAATCCTACGATCAGTACTTC
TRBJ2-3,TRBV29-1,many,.,CSVESSRGTDTQYF,TGCAGCGTTGAATCCTCTAGGGGGACAGATACGCAGTATTTT
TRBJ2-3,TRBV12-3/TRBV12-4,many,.,CASSLTGGAGADTQYF,TGTGCCAGCAGTTTGACCGGGGGCGCGGGGGCAGATACGCAGTATTTT